Below, 21 T cell receptor beta chains from the same sample are listed, as sequenced in a study of spatial heterogeneity in lung cancer (dated 2019 in TCRdb). The method behind the library was 5' RACE. Sequencer: NextSeq 500. TCRdb's own reprocessing of the public reads used fastp at Q25 and MiXCR and kept productive beta chains. Every CDR3 protein is listed once, alongside the most common genes and DNA of its rows. The sample table lists roughly 32,000 distinct CDR3 sequences, 8% to 13% of them with a count of one. The ten largest clones take up under 30% of the sample. The label giving this sample's time point can be read as: blood at routine non-recurrence follow-up after resection. The specimen comprised PBMCs, sampled at follow-up. The receptors originated from a female donor with early-stage non-small cell lung cancer.

This clonotype was counted ten times or more. The rearrangement joins TRBV29-1 to TRBJ2-1; D uncertain. CDR1 and CDR2 (germline): SQVTM, ANQGSEA. Trimming pared 1 base from V and 10 bases from J, leaving 11 bases between. The CDR3 sequence is 12 residues long. The CDR3 region has the DNA TGCAGCGTTGAAGCCCAGAGCTGGGAGCAGTTCTTC. Protein sequence: CSVEAQSWEQFF.

This clonotype was picked up many times. In nucleotides, the CDR3 is TGTGCCGGACAGGGTTTCACTGAAGCTTTCTTT. Amino acids: CAGQGFTEAFF. The gene calls are TRBV30 and TRBJ1-1; TRBD1 matches at 8 bases. The CDR3 runs to 11 residues. Germline CDR1 and CDR2: GTSNPN and SVGIG (reference sequence). V gave up 8 bases and J gave up 4 bases; unmatched junction bases: 3.

This clonotype was seen ten or more times. The chain is built from TRBV28 and TRBJ1-5; D is uncertain. Per germline, CDR1 MDHEN and CDR2 SYDVKM. This CDR3 has 15 residues. Between the trimmed V and J ends, which lost 2 bases and 0 bases, there was a span of 8 bases. CDR3 sequence: CASSLGEYSNQPQHF. The CDR3 nucleotides are TGTGCCAGCAGTTTAGGAGAGTATAGCAATCAGCCCCAGCATTTT.

In its sample, this clonotype was seen a few times. The chain carries TRBV28 and TRBJ2-3; D perhaps matches TRBD2 (6 bases). Germline values: CDR1 MDHEN, CDR2 SYDVKM. This CDR3 has 12 residues. V lost 7 bases, J lost 9 bases, and 14 bases lay in between. CDR3 amino acids: CASNRGGDTQYF. The CDR3 DNA reads as TGTGCCAGCAATCGGGGAGGTGACACGCAGTATTTT.

The chain is built from TRBV5-6 and TRBJ2-1; D is undetermined. The CDR3 has 13 residues. Trimming removed 2 bases at V and 4 bases at J, with 7 bases between. Germline V gene sequence: CDR1 SGHDT, CDR2 YYEEEE. The CDR3 spells CASSFSRYNEQFF. For the CDR3, the DNA is TGTGCCAGCAGCTTCTCTAGGTACAATGAGCAGTTCTTC.

This clonotype was found many times. The CDR3 region is CASSKTAYEAFF. The CDR3 nucleotides are TGTGCCAGCAGTAAAACAGCCTATGAAGCTTTCTTT. The rearrangement uses TRBV6-2 or TRBV6-3 and TRBJ1-1; D unclear. CDR1 and CDR2 (germline): MNHEY, SVGEGT. The CDR3 has 12 amino acids. Trimming stripped 5 bases from V and 7 bases from J, with 11 bases between.

The sample holds many counts of this clonotype. The chain combines TRBV6-1 with TRBJ2-2; 7 bases fit TRBD1. The junction had 8 bases not matched to a gene; V was cut back by 5 bases and J by 2 bases. Germline V gives CDR1 MNHNS, CDR2 SASEGT. The CDR3 contains 16 residues. The CDR3 region is CASSSPGTVNTGELFF. The CDR3, as DNA: TGTGCCAGCAGTTCCCCCGGGACAGTTAACACCGGGGAGCTGTTTTTT.

This clonotype was observed a handful of times. This sequence joins TRBV3-1 and TRBJ2-3; 9 bases agree with TRBD1. CDR1 LGHDT and CDR2 YNNKEL come from the germline V gene (reference sequence). J gave up 6 bases and V 6 bases, and 7 bases lay outside the gene matches. CDR3 size: 14 residues. In nucleotides, the CDR3 is TGTGCCAGCAGTCCCGGGACAGGGAGGGATACGCAGTATTTT. This sequence encodes CASSPGTGRDTQYF.

In its sample, this clonotype ranks as large. The chain couples TRBV9 to TRBJ2-3; 7 bases align to TRBD1. The ends lost 0 bases at V and 3 bases at J; junction bases unmatched: 4. The germline V gene encodes CDR1 SGDLS and CDR2 YYNGEE. The CDR3 is 15 amino acids. CDR3 loop: CASSVEGQPTDTQYF. In nucleotides, the CDR3 is TGTGCCAGCAGCGTAGAGGGACAGCCTACAGATACGCAGTATTTT.

This clonotype was detected ten times or more. This chain links TRBV28 with TRBJ2-2, with 11 bases aligning to TRBD2. CDR3 length equals 16 residues. V lost 6 bases to trimming and J lost 4 bases; unmatched junction nucleotides: 7. Germline CDR1 reads MDHEN; CDR2 reads SYDVKM. The CDR3 sequence: CASRRTSGGGTGELFF. The CDR3 nucleotides are TGTGCCAGCAGACGTACTAGCGGGGGAGGCACCGGGGAGCTGTTTTTT.

This clonotype was detected many times. This chain uses TRBV3-1 with TRBJ1-1, with 7 bases lining up with TRBD1. The ends lost 3 bases at V and 0 bases at J; junction bases unmatched: 13. Germline V gives CDR1 LGHDT, CDR2 YNNKEL (reference sequence). This CDR3 spans 18 amino acids. The CDR3 coding sequence is TGTGCCAGCAGCCACCACAAAGGGGGCGGATACCTGAACACTGAAGCTTTCTTT. Its translation is CASSHHKGGGYLNTEAFF. The full variable domain, rest sourced from reference TRBV3-1 and TRBJ1-1, is DTAVSQTPKYLVTQMGNDKSIKCEQNLGHDTMYWYKQDSKKFLKIMFSYNNKELIINETVPNRFSPKSPDKAHLNLHINSLELGDSAVYFCASSHHKGGGYLNTEAFFGQGTRLTVV.

The chain recombines TRBV6-2 or TRBV6-3 with TRBJ1-5, with 8 bases identical to TRBD1. The CDR3 contains 16 residues. CDR1 is MNHEY, CDR2 SVGEGT, per germline. Trimming cost V 8 bases and J 3 bases; bases outside gene matches: 12. The CDR3 region has the DNA TGTGCCAGCCTTTCCCCAAACAGGGGGGTCAATCAGCCCCAGCATTTT. Its protein product is CASLSPNRGVNQPQHF.

This clonotype was counted a few times. The CDR3 loop reads CASSLVGAHDEQYF. In DNA form, the CDR3 reads TGTGCCAGCAGCTTAGTGGGGGCGCACGACGAGCAGTACTTC. The rearrangement links TRBV7-2 to TRBJ2-7; perhaps TRBD1 as D (6 bases). The V gene's germline CDR1 is SGHTA and CDR2 FQGNSA. V was pared by 1 base and J by 5 bases, with 12 bases between. The CDR3 consists of 14 residues.

The rearrangement links TRBV5-1 to TRBJ2-7, with D maybe TRBD1 (7 bases). From germline, CDR1 is SGHRS and CDR2 YFSETQ. This CDR3 spans 15 amino acids. Trimming removed 4 bases at V and 0 bases at J, with 14 bases between. CDR3 sequence: CASSGGTAISYEQYF. The DNA for the CDR3 is TGCGCCAGCAGCGGGGGGACAGCGATCTCCTACGAGCAGTACTTC.

This clonotype was counted only a few times. The J gene is TRBJ2-1, the V gene TRBV20-1, with D tentatively TRBD2 (6 bases). Deletions cut 0 bases from V and 7 bases from J, with 22 bases between. Germline assignment: CDR1 DFQATT and CDR2 SNEGSKA (reference sequence). CDR3 length: 17 residues. The CDR3 protein is CSARDRGSGRVGNEQFF. The CDR3, as DNA: TGCAGTGCTAGAGATCGGGGTAGCGGCCGAGTTGGGAATGAGCAGTTCTTC.

The chain uses TRBV28 and TRBJ2-7; D ambiguous. This CDR3 has 12 residues. Trimming stripped 7 bases from V and 4 bases from J, with 11 bases between. Germline CDR1 is MDHEN and CDR2 is SYDVKM. DNA for the CDR3: TGTGCCAGCAATAGTGGTTGGTACGAGCAGTACTTC. Amino acid sequence: CASNSGWYEQYF.

This clonotype was observed at least ten times. This chain links TRBV29-1 with TRBJ2-7; 8 bases line up with TRBD1. The CDR3 has 12 residues. Germline V gene sequence: CDR1 SQVTM, CDR2 ANQGSEA. The V segment lost 7 bases and the J segment 2 bases; nucleotides outside the gene matches: 4. This CDR3 is CSAGQDTYEQYF. CDR3 coding DNA: TGCAGCGCGGGACAGGATACCTACGAGCAGTACTTC.

This clonotype came up many times. The V gene is TRBV6-5, the J gene TRBJ1-6; D call uncertain. Germline V lookup: CDR1 MNHEY, CDR2 SVGAGI. The CDR3 extends over 13 amino acids. The ends were cut back, 8 bases at V and 8 bases at J, with 13 bases in the middle. As DNA, the CDR3 is TGTGCCAGCCGGGGAGGTACTTATTCACCCCTCCACTTT. Its protein is CASRGGTYSPLHF.

The rearrangement uses TRBV6-1 and TRBJ2-2, with a tentative D call TRBD2 (6 bases). The CDR3 consists of 15 residues. The germline CDR1 and CDR2 sequences are MNHNS and SASEGT. V lost 4 bases, J lost 3 bases, and 12 bases lay in between. The CDR3, as DNA: TGTGCCAGCAGTGTCGGGACTCCTTACACCGGGGAGCTGTTTTTT. Protein sequence: CASSVGTPYTGELFF.

At least ten counts were recorded for this clonotype. This chain uses TRBV29-1 with TRBJ2-5; the D gene could be TRBD1 or TRBD2 (5 bases each). The CDR3 is 14 residues long. The germline V and J ends were trimmed by 2 bases and 3 bases, with 13 bases remaining between them. From germline, CDR1 is SQVTM and CDR2 ANQGSEA. In DNA, the CDR3 is TGCAGCGTTGAACAACTCCAGGGAGAAGAGACCCAGTACTTC. It is translated as CSVEQLQGEETQYF. Full variable domain (rest looked up from reference TRBV29-1 and TRBJ2-5): SAVISQKPSRDICQRGTSLTIQCQVDSQVTMMFWYRQQPGQSLTLIATANQGSEATYESGFVIDKFPISRPNLTFSTLTVSNMSPEDSSIYLCSVEQLQGEETQYFGPGTRLLVL.

In regard to this clonotype: This clone may be a read error of a much larger clone one base away. The chain links TRBV29-1 to TRBJ2-1; TRBD2 aligns across 8 bases. CDR1 is SQVTM, CDR2 ANQGSEA, per germline. The CDR3 is 15 residues long. CDR3 sequence (DNA): TGCAGCCTTGAGGCTGCGGGGGGTTTGGGCGATGAGCAGTTCTTC. It translates to CSLEAAGGLGDEQFF.